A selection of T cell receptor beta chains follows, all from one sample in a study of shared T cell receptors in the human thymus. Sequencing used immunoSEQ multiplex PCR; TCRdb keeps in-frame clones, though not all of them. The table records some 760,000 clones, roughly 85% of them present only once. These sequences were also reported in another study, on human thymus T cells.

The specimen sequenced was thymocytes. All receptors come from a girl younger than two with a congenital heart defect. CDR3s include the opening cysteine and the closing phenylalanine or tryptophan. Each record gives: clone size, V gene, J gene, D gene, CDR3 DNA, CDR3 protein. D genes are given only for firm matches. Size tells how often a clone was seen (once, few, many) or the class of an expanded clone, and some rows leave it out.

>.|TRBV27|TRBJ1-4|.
TGTGCCAGCAGTCTTATATCCGGGACATCCTCGCCCCCCTATAATAATGAAAAACTGTTTTTT
CASSLISGTSSPPYNNEKLFF
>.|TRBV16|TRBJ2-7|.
TGTGCCAGCAGCCAGAGTTTCTACGAGCAGTACTTC
CASSQSFYEQYF
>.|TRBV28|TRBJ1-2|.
TGTGCCAGCAGTTCAACCGGGACAACTATTAACTATGGCTACACCTTC
CASSSTGTTINYGYTF
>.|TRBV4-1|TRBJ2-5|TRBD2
TGCGCCAGCAGCCAAGATTTAGTGGTGCGAGCGGGGGACCAAGAGACCCAGTACTTC
CASSQDLVVRAGDQETQYF
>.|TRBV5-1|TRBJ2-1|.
TGCGCCAGCAGCATAAGGGGCAATGAGCAGTTCTTC
CASSIRGNEQFF
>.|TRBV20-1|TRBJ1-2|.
TGCAGTGCTGCAGGGATCGGCTACACCTTC
CSAAGIGYTF
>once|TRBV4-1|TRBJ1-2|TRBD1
TGCGCCAGCAGCCAAGATCGAGTCCGAGACAGGGGTTCTGGCTACACCTTC
CASSQDRVRDRGSGYTF
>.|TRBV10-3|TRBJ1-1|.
TGTGCCATCAGTGAGTCGGGAGGACCTAGGGACACTGAAGCTTTCTTT
CAISESGGPRDTEAFF
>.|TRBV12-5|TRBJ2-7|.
TGTGCTAGTGGTGCCTCCTCCCAGGGAATTACCTACGAGCAGTACTTC
CASGASSQGITYEQYF
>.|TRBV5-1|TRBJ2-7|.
TGCGCCAGCAGCTGGGAGGACGGAGGCAACGAGCAGTACTTC
CASSWEDGGNEQYF
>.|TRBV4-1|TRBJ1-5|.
TGCGCCAGCAGCCAAGATGGTCCGGGGAAGAAGCCCCAGCATTTT
CASSQDGPGKKPQHF
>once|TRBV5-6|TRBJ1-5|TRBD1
TGTGCCAGCAGCTTGGAAAGGGACAGGCAAAATCAGCCCCAGCATTTT
CASSLERDRQNQPQHF
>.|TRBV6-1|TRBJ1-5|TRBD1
TGTGCCAGCAGTGTATACAGGGGCGGTCAGCCCCAGCATTTT
CASSVYRGGQPQHF